This T cell receptor (beta chain) was profiled in a study of T cell responses to AZD1222 COVID-19 vaccine. Study-level findings and limits: Among those given AZD1222, only five to seven were seropositive at baseline. Repertoire samples came only from after the peak T cell response. Two doses of AZD1222 preceded a rise in Spike-specific TCR breadth and depth. Within unmutated variant regions lay the reported targets of nearly half of spike-specific TCRs.

V lost 2 bases, J lost 7 bases, and 12 bases lay in between. Germline V CDR1 and CDR2: SGHVS, FNYEAQ. The CDR3 runs 13 residues. Generated by immunoSEQ multiplex PCR, the TCRdb table keeps only in-frame clones and is missing some. The table has about 48,000 clones, roughly 85% seen once. Note on this clone: Its matching antigen is unknown.

The chain uses TRBV7-6 and TRBJ2-7; TRBD1 or TRBD2 may be the D gene (7 bases each). This sequence originates from an adult who received the AZD1222 COVID-19 vaccine. This specimen was peripheral blood, taken 28 days after the second AZD1222 dose. The CDR3 DNA reads as TGTGCCAGCAGCTTACAGGGGGGGAGTGAGCAGTACTTC. It specifies CASSLQGGSEQYF.